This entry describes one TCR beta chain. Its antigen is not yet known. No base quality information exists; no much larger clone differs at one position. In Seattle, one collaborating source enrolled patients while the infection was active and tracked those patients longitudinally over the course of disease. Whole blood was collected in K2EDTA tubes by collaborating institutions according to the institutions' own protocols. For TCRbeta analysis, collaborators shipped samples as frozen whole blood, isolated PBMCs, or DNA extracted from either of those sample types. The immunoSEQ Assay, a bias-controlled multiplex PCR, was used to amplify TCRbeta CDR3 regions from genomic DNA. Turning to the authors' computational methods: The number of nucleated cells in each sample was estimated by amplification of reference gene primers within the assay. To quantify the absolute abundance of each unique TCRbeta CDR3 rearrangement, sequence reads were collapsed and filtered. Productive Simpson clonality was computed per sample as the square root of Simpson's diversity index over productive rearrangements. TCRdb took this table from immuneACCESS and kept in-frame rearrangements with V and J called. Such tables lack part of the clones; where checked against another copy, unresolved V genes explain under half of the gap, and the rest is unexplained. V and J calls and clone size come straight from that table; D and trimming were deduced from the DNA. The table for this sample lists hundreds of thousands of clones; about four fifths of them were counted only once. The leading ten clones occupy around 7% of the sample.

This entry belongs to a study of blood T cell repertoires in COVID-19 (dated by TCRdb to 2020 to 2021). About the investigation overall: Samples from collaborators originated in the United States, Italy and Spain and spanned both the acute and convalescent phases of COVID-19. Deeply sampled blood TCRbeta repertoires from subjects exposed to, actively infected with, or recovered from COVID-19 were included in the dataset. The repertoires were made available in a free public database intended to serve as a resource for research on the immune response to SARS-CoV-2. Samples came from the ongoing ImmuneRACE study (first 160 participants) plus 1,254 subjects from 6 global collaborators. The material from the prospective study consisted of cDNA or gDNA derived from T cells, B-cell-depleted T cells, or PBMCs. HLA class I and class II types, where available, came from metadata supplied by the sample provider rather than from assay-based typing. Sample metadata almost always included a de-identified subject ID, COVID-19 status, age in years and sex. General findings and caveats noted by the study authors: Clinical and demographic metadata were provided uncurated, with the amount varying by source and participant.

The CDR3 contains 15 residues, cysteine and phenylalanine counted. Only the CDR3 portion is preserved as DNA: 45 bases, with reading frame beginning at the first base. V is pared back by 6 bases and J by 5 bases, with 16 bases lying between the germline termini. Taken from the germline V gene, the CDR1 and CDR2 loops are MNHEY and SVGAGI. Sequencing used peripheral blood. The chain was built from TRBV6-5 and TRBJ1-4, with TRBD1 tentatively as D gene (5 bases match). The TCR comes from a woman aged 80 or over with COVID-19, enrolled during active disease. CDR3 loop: CASRARGHPNEKLFF. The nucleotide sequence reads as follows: TGTGCCAGCAGGGCCCGTGGACATCCGAATGAAAAACTGTTTTTT.